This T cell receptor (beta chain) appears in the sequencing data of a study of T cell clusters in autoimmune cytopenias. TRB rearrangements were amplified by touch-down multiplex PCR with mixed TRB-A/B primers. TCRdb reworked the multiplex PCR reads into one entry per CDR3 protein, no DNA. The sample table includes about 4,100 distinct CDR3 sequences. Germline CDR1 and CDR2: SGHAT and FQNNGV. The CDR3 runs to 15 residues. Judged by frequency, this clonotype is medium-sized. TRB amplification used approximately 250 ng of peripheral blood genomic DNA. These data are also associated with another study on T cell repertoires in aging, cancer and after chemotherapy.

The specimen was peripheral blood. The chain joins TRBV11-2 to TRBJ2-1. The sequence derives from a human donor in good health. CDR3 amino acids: CASSLSGLIGNEQFF.